The rows below give T cell receptor beta chains drawn from one sample of a study of radiotherapy plus CTLA-4 blockade in lung cancer. This table comes from immunoSEQ multiplex PCR, and its TCRdb copy is limited to in-frame clones, with some not included. Among 85,000 to 120,000 clones listed, about 84% were seen once. The specimen comprised peripheral blood, sampled from a patient treated with radiotherapy plus ipilimumab. Source of these receptors: a human donor with non-small cell lung cancer that progressed on radiotherapy plus ipilimumab. Some clones in this sample may be carry-over from other donors' samples. The CDR3 runs from the conserved cysteine through the conserved F or W. Each record gives: clone size, J gene, D gene, V gene, CDR3 DNA, CDR3 protein. The D gene is left open where the match is weak. Clone size appears in some rows only: once, few, many, or a class for an expanded clone.

- | TRBJ2-7 | - | TRBV6-4 | TGTGCCAGCAGGGAGGAAGAAGAGCAGTACTTC | CASREEEEQYF
- | TRBJ2-1 | - | TRBV5-4 | TGTGCCAGCAGCCTAAAATACAATGAGCAGTTCTTC | CASSLKYNEQFF
once | TRBJ2-1 | - | TRBV9 | TGTGCCAGCAGCGTAGGTGAAAGCCTCTCCTACAATGAGCAGTTCTTC | CASSVGESLSYNEQFF
- | TRBJ1-6 | - | TRBV6-5 | TGTGCCAGCAGTTACCACCCCCCGATCAATTCACCCCTCCACTTT | CASSYHPPINSPLHF
- | TRBJ2-5 | - | TRBV29-1 | TGCAGCGGGGGAGGGGGGCAGTCAGGGGAGGAGACCCAGTACTTC | CSGGGGQSGEETQYF
- | TRBJ2-1 | - | TRBV9 | TGTGCCAGCAGCGTACGGGGAGTGGATGAGCAGTTCTTC | CASSVRGVDEQFF
- | TRBJ1-1 | TRBD1 | TRBV19 | TGTGCCAGTAGACGAGGACAGGTAGGGAACACTGAAGCTTTCTTT | CASRRGQVGNTEAFF
- | TRBJ1-1 | - | TRBV7-6 | TGTGCCAGCAGCCTAAGGGAAGGTAACACTGAAGCTTTCTTT | CASSLREGNTEAFF
- | TRBJ2-1 | - | TRBV5-1 | TGCGCCAGCAGCTTGGGACAGAAACTCTTCTCCTACAATGAGCAGTTCTTC | CASSLGQKLFSYNEQFF
once | TRBJ2-1 | - | TRBV7-2 | TGTGCCAGCAGCTTAACTAGGGGGACGTACAATGAGCAGTTCTTC | CASSLTRGTYNEQFF